A single T cell receptor (beta chain) is shown here with its context. What it recognizes is unknown. These data come from a study of vaccination effects on CD4 cells after COVID-19. Looking at the study overall: Each participant was administered two doses of either the BNT162b2 or the mRNA-1273 vaccine. Samples came from a couple of convalescent patients 16 days and one week before vaccination.

With the ViraFEST assay, the study expanded antigen-specific CD4+ T cells using viral peptide pools, then sequenced them. Cultured cells yielded isolated CD4+ T cells after approximately nine days. According to PCR results, the person was infected with SARS-CoV-2 between March and December 2020. A few million PBMC were seeded per well and grown in the presence of 10 IU/ml IL-2 and 9.5 to 10 ug/ml peptides. The assay was immunoSEQ multiplex PCR, and TCRdb's table has in-frame clones only and misses some. The table lists 35,000 to 45,000 clones, about 73% of them singletons, with about 15% in the top ten. The source was CD4+ T cells from PBMCs cultured with HCoV-NL63 spike peptides, collected before COVID-19 vaccination. The receptor's source is a human donor who had a prior SARS-CoV-2 infection.

CDR3 sequence: CASSEGLGWAASNQPQHF. The CDR3 nucleotides read TGTGCCAGCAGTGAGGGTCTAGGTTGGGCAGCGAGCAATCAGCCCCAGCATTTT. The rearrangement joins TRBV6-1 to TRBJ1-5; D gene uncertain. Deletions cut 3 bases from V and 1 base from J, with 19 bases between. The CDR3 spans 18 residues. In germline, CDR1 is MNHNS, CDR2 SASEGT.